This T cell receptor beta chain was documented in a study of blood T cell repertoires in COVID-19. Background on the study: From T cells, B-cell-depleted T cells, or PBMCs came the material, which was cDNA or gDNA.

In the original workflow: Amplification from reference gene primers served as the basis for estimated nucleated cell counts. Assay: immunoSEQ multiplex PCR; the TCRdb copy retains only in-frame clones and omits some. D and trimming come from the DNA, and the V and J calls and clone size come from that table. Among roughly 90,000 clones listed, 75% to 85% were seen once. The V gene's germline CDR1 is KGHDR and CDR2 SFDVKD. V trimming: 4 bases; J trimming: 3 bases; junction bases outside the gene matches: 5. The CDR3 loop spans 17 amino acids. V usage is TRBV24-1 and J usage is TRBJ2-1, with 13 nucleotides matching TRBD2. Sequences were obtained from peripheral blood. The receptor was isolated from a woman in her seventies with acute or convalescent COVID-19. CDR3 sequence: CATSDPGLAGDYNEQFF. CDR3 coding DNA: TGTGCCACCAGTGACCCAGGACTAGCGGGAGACTACAATGAGCAGTTCTTC.